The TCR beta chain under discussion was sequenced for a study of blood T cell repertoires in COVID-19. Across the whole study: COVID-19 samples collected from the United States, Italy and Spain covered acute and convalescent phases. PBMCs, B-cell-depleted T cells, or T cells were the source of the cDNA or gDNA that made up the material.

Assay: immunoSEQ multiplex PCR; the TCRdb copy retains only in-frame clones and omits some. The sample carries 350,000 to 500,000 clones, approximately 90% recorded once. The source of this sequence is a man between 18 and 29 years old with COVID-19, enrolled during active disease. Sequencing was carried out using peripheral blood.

As DNA, the CDR3 is TGCGCCAGCAGTGAAGGCGGAGCCTACGAGCAGTACTTC. The encoded protein is CASSEGGAYEQYF. The chain links TRBV10-2 to TRBJ2-7; no clear D. This CDR3 is built from 13 residues. V was pared by 3 bases and J by 2 bases, with 8 bases between. The germline gives CDR1 WSHSY, CDR2 SAAADI.